This TCR beta chain derives from a study of T-cell memory formation after mild COVID-19. Study results and limitations: Memory cells collected pre-infection included some clones that later responded, suggesting cross-reactive memory joined.

The TCR alpha and TCR beta cDNA libraries, bearing sample barcodes and UMIs, were generated by 5'RACE using constant-segment primers. TCRdb analysed the 5' RACE reads with MiXCR anew, one entry per CDR3 protein. The table lists roughly 190,000 distinct CDR3 sequences, more than 25% of them singletons. A remark on this clonotype: What it binds is not known.

Sample: PBMCs or a T cell subset sorted from them (not recorded which). This TCR came from an adult woman who had mild COVID-19 (a few samples of this study predate the infection). Cell type and time point are not known.

The CDR3 sequence is CAISESRGPLSTDTQYF. The CDR3 coding sequence is TGTGCCATCAGTGAGTCGAGAGGTCCCCTAAGCACAGATACGCAGTATTTT. The V gene is TRBV10-3, the J gene TRBJ2-3; D remains unclear. Germline V gene data show CDR1 as ENHRY and CDR2 as SYGVKD. Trimming removed 0 bases at V and 0 bases at J, with 13 bases between. There are 17 residues in the CDR3.